These 13 T cell receptor beta chains share one sample of origin, sequenced in a study of post-analysis software for immune sequencing data. Study conclusions and caveats: Included in a set of a handful of TRBV segments more frequent in patients than controls were TRBV5-6, TRBV5-1 and TRBV20-1.

No antigens are known for them. Unique molecular identifiers had been added to the TCR beta cDNA libraries. TCRdb reprocessed the PCR reads via MiXCR and lists one record per CDR3 protein. The sample has approximately 690,000 distinct CDR3 sequences; roughly three fifths are singletons. Sequencing was done on a sample of blood. All receptors come from a girl aged 2 to 10 with multiple sclerosis.

This chain uses TRBV10-3 with TRBJ2-3; 13 bases match TRBD2. After removal of 4 bases from V and 0 bases from J, the junction contained 4 bases not matched to a gene. The CDR3 has 17 residues. Germline CDR1 and CDR2: ENHRY and SYGVKD. In DNA, the CDR3 is TGTGCCATCAGTGGGACTAGCGGGGGCGGTAGCACAGATACGCAGTATTTT. Translating it yields CAISGTSGGGSTDTQYF.

A remark on this clonotype: The CDR3 carries no conserved terminal phenylalanine or tryptophan, so it likely arises from a read error. As DNA, the CDR3 is TGTGCCAGCAGCCAAGATCTCACCAAAGGAGATACGCAGTATTGT. Amino acid sequence: CASSQDLTKGDTQYC. The chain is built from TRBV3-1 and TRBJ2-3; D not resolved. From germline, CDR1 is LGHDT and CDR2 YNNKEL (reference sequence). Trimming took off 0 bases at V and 5 bases at J, with 12 bases between the two ends. This CDR3 is 15 amino acids long.

The chain employs TRBV3-1 and TRBJ2-1; D unclear. The V and J ends lost 0 bases and 15 bases respectively, with 21 bases between them. Per germline, CDR1 LGHDT and CDR2 YNNKEL (reference sequence). CDR3 length equals 15 residues. The CDR3 nucleotides read TGTGCCAGCAGCCAAGATCCCAGTAATATACTGCAGCGGTTCTTC. It yields the protein CASSQDPSNILQRFF.

The chain links TRBV12-3 or TRBV12-4 to TRBJ1-2; perhaps TRBD1 as D (6 bases). CDR3 length: 13 residues. Trimming took 3 bases from V and 6 from J, leaving 11 bases between them. As DNA, the CDR3 is TGTGCCAGCAGTTTCTACAGGGAAAATGGCTACACCTTC. Its protein is CASSFYRENGYTF.

The chain employs TRBV12-3 or TRBV12-4 and TRBJ2-5; TRBD2 matches at 12 bases. The V and J ends lost 3 bases and 1 base, in that order; junction bases with no gene match: 12. CDR3 length equals 19 residues. The CDR3 nucleotides are TGTGCCAGCAGTTTCAGGACAGGGGTGACTAGCGGGAGCCAAGAGACCCAGTACTTC. This sequence encodes CASSFRTGVTSGSQETQYF.

There are a few counts of this clonotype. DNA of the CDR3: TGCGCCAGCAGCACTCAGACTAGCGGGACCCTCACCTACAATGAGCAGTTCTTC. Amino acids: CASSTQTSGTLTYNEQFF. This rearrangement joins TRBV5-1 to TRBJ2-1; 11 bases fit TRBD2. Germline V lookup: CDR1 SGHRS, CDR2 YFSETQ. The CDR3 sequence is 18 residues long. V lost 4 bases, J lost 2 bases, and 11 bases stayed unmatched.

The rearrangement uses TRBV20-1 and TRBJ2-7; D is perhaps TRBD1 (6 bases). V shed 6 bases and J shed 4 bases, with 13 bases lying between them. This CDR3 has 12 amino acids. Germline V gene sequence: CDR1 DFQATT, CDR2 SNEGSKA (reference sequence). Here the CDR3 reads CSASQGLYEQYF. Written as DNA, the CDR3 is TGCAGTGCAAGCCAGGGGCTATACGAGCAGTACTTC.

At least ten counts were recorded for this clonotype. The chain recombines TRBV3-1 with TRBJ2-3, with 8 bases aligning to TRBD2. This CDR3 comprises 15 residues. Germline V gene data show CDR1 as LGHDT and CDR2 as YNNKEL (reference sequence). After removal of 2 bases from V and 2 bases from J, the junction contained 3 bases not matched to a gene. The CDR3 nucleotides read TGTGCCAGCAGCCAACTACTAGCGGACACAGATACGCAGTATTTT. Protein product: CASSQLLADTDTQYF.

This clonotype was detected only a few times. The chain couples TRBV5-5 to TRBJ2-7; D may be TRBD1 or TRBD2 (5 bases each). The CDR3 totals 14 residues. Germline V gives CDR1 SGHKS, CDR2 YYEKEE (reference sequence). Trimming pared 4 bases from V and 2 bases from J, leaving 13 bases between. CDR3 nucleotides: TGTGCCAGCAGCGTCCGGGACGGTGCCTACGAGCAGTACTTC. Its translation: CASSVRDGAYEQYF.

The CDR3 loop is CASSPKLVPQYF. CDR3 bases: TGTGCCAGCAGCCCGAAACTAGTCCCGCAGTATTTT. The chain carries TRBV3-1 and TRBJ2-3, with D tentatively TRBD2 (5 bases). Germline CDR1 is LGHDT and CDR2 is YNNKEL (reference sequence). Trimming cost V 4 bases and J 10 bases, with 12 bases left between them. The CDR3 extends over 12 amino acids.

Details on this clonotype: At one end, the junction sequence differs from germline, possibly due to a read error. The V and J genes are TRBV5-1 and TRBJ1-2; D is perhaps TRBD1 (5 bases). Germline CDR1 reads SGHRS; CDR2 reads YFSETQ. The CDR3 covers 15 residues. Here the CDR3 reads CTSSPGTRRVEGYTF. CDR3 sequence (DNA): TGCACCAGCAGTCCCGGGACCCGGCGGGTAGAAGGCTACACCTTC.

V and J are TRBV4-1 and TRBJ2-4, with a weak D call TRBD1 (5 bases). Germline CDR1 MGHRA, CDR2 YSYEKL. The CDR3 runs to 14 residues. Trimming removed 6 bases at V and 1 base at J, with 10 bases between. The CDR3 sequence: CASRGRRAKNIQYF. The CDR3 DNA reads TGCGCCAGCAGGGGGCGCCGGGCCAAAAACATTCAGTACTTC.

The chain links TRBV20-1 to TRBJ1-2, with D uncertain. Germline lookup yields CDR1 DFQATT and CDR2 SNEGSKA (reference sequence). V lost 4 bases to trimming and J lost 5 bases, with 11 bases between them. CDR3 size: 12 residues. CDR3 in amino acids: CSAMGNPYGYTF. Written as DNA, the CDR3 is TGCAGTGCTATGGGGAACCCATATGGCTACACCTTC.